These T cell receptor beta chains were read from a single sample in a study of cytomegalovirus exposure and HLA in healthy donors. The table came from immunoSEQ multiplex PCR; TCRdb's copy has only in-frame clones and leaves some out. Altogether under 200,000 clones are present, roughly 80% being singletons, with the ten largest covering around 5.7%. The material sequenced was PBMCs. The receptors come from a man aged 35 to 55 in good health and CMV-seronegative. Both conserved end residues are part of each CDR3. The D gene is left open where the match is weak. Where a row states a size, it is once, few, many or the class of an expanded clone; other rows omit it.

CDR3 DNA: TGTGCCAGCAGCTTAGTCCAGGCGGGCTACAATGAGCAGTTCTTC; CDR3 protein: CASSLVQAGYNEQFF; V gene: TRBV7-2; D gene: -; clone size: -; J gene: TRBJ2-1
CDR3 DNA: TGTGCCAGTAGTATAGTCTCCAGCTCTGGAAACACCATATATTTT; CDR3 protein: CASSIVSSSGNTIYF; V gene: TRBV19; D gene: -; clone size: -; J gene: TRBJ1-3
CDR3 DNA: TGCGCCAGCAGCGCTGACGGGACAGGGAATTCGCAGTATTTT; CDR3 protein: CASSADGTGNSQYF; V gene: TRBV5-1; D gene: TRBD1; clone size: -; J gene: TRBJ2-3
CDR3 DNA: TGCAGCCGGGGGGGGGACCTCCGGGAGCAGTACTTC; CDR3 protein: CSRGGDLREQYF; V gene: TRBV29-1; D gene: TRBD2; clone size: few; J gene: TRBJ2-7
CDR3 DNA: TGTGCCAGCAGCCACGGACAGGGTGAAAAACTGTTTTTT; CDR3 protein: CASSHGQGEKLFF; V gene: TRBV7-2; D gene: TRBD1; clone size: -; J gene: TRBJ1-4
CDR3 DNA: TGTGCCAGCAGTTACTCCCGGCCGCGGTCACCCCTCCACTTT; CDR3 protein: CASSYSRPRSPLHF; V gene: TRBV6-6; D gene: -; clone size: few; J gene: TRBJ1-6
CDR3 DNA: TGTGCCAGCAGCCCTCTCACAGGGCAGGATACGCAGTATTTT; CDR3 protein: CASSPLTGQDTQYF; V gene: TRBV13; D gene: -; clone size: -; J gene: TRBJ2-3
CDR3 DNA: TGTGCCAGCAGCTTGGCCGCACAGGGCAATGCGTGGGAGACCCAGTACTTC; CDR3 protein: CASSLAAQGNAWETQYF; V gene: TRBV5-4; D gene: -; clone size: -; J gene: TRBJ2-5
CDR3 DNA: TGTGCCAGCAGCTTGACAGGAAATTTGCCAAGGGAGACCCAGTACTTC; CDR3 protein: CASSLTGNLPRETQYF; V gene: TRBV7-8; D gene: -; clone size: -; J gene: TRBJ2-5
CDR3 DNA: TGTGCCAGCAGTTCTTTTGCGGCGGAGGAGACCCAGTACTTC; CDR3 protein: CASSSFAAEETQYF; V gene: TRBV6-6; D gene: -; clone size: few; J gene: TRBJ2-5
CDR3 DNA: TGTGCCAGCAGTTACGGGCCAGGGCGTCAGCCCCAGCATTTT; CDR3 protein: CASSYGPGRQPQHF; V gene: TRBV6-5; D gene: -; clone size: -; J gene: TRBJ1-5
CDR3 DNA: TGTGCCAGCAGTGAGGGGAGCGGGGGAGGGCCAGATACGCAGTATTTT; CDR3 protein: CASSEGSGGGPDTQYF; V gene: TRBV2; D gene: TRBD2; clone size: -; J gene: TRBJ2-3
CDR3 DNA: TGCGCCAGCAGCCAGGACGGGACAGCTAATGAAAAACTGTTTTTT; CDR3 protein: CASSQDGTANEKLFF; V gene: TRBV4-1; D gene: TRBD1; clone size: -; J gene: TRBJ1-4
CDR3 DNA: TGCGCCAGCAGCCAAACTGGGGCTAGCTCCTACGAGCAGTACTTC; CDR3 protein: CASSQTGASSYEQYF; V gene: TRBV4-3; D gene: -; clone size: -; J gene: TRBJ2-7
CDR3 DNA: TGTGCCAGCTCACCACCGGGCAGGGCCACTGAAGCTTTCTTT; CDR3 protein: CASSPPGRATEAFF; V gene: TRBV18; D gene: -; clone size: -; J gene: TRBJ1-1
CDR3 DNA: TGCAGCGTCCGGACGGGAATGAACACTGAAGCTTTCTTT; CDR3 protein: CSVRTGMNTEAFF; V gene: TRBV29-1; D gene: -; clone size: -; J gene: TRBJ1-1